A selection of T cell receptor beta chains follows, all from one sample in a study of cytomegalovirus exposure and HLA in healthy donors. Repertoires were generated with immunoSEQ multiplex PCR, while TCRdb's copy carries only in-frame clones and drops some. The table includes just over 95,000 clones, around four fifths detected once. What was sequenced was PBMCs. The receptor source for this set is a woman aged 40 to 50 in good health and CMV-seropositive. The CDR3 runs from the conserved cysteine through the conserved F or W. The size of a clone is reported for some rows only, either as once, few or many, or as a class for expanded clones.

14	TRBV29-1	TRBJ1-1	NA	CSVDYGGGNTEAFF
15	TRBV5-4	TRBJ2-3	NA	CASSLGLAVTDTQYF
16	TRBV4-2	TRBJ2-3	few	CASSPRLAVDTDTQYF
17	TRBV7-9	TRBJ1-2	NA	CASSLRGDRGVYRGYTF
13	TRBV5-1	TRBJ2-3	NA	CASSSYSTDTQYF
15	TRBV27	TRBJ2-2	NA	CASSWGTGVPGELFF
14	TRBV7-3	TRBJ1-2	NA	CASSRTGGVDGYTF
15	TRBV28	TRBJ2-7	once	CASSWRGRGSYEQYF
17	TRBV5-1	TRBJ2-3	NA	CASSFSSGRAGADTQYF
16	TRBV18	TRBJ1-4	NA	CASSSTPGQPNEKLFF
11	TRBV20-1	TRBJ2-3	NA	CSAKKTDTQYF
15	TRBV6-5	TRBJ2-7	NA	CASSYGGQLSYEQYF
15	TRBV7-9	TRBJ2-1	NA	CASNPSGSSYNEQFF
16	TRBV29-1	TRBJ1-1	NA	CSADKPGGLMNTEAFF
14	TRBV2	TRBJ1-5	NA	CASSVTGNNQPQHF
14	TRBV21-1	TRBJ2-1	NA	CASSKASGHNEQFF
14	TRBV9	TRBJ2-5	NA	CASSVSGTEETQYF
18	TRBV4-2	TRBJ2-7	once	CASSQAQLTLAENYEQYF
17	TRBV5-5	TRBJ1-1	NA	CASSRHSGQGISTEAFF
15	TRBV7-8	TRBJ2-2	NA	CASSLTDRDTGELFF
13	TRBV6-1	NA	NA	CASSSGESYEQYF
13	TRBV28	TRBJ1-5	NA	CASSVPRGQPQHF